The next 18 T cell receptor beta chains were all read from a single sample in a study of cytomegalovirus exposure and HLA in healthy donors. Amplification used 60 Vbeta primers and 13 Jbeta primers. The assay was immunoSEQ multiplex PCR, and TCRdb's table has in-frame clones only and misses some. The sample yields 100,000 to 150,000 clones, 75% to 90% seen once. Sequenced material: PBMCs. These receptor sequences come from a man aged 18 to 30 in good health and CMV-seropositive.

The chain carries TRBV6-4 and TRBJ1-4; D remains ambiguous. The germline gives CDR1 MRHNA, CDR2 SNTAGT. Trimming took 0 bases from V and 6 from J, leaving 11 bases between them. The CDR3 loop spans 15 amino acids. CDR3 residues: CASSDSWEIHEKLFF. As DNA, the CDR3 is TGTGCCAGCAGTGACTCGTGGGAGATACATGAAAAACTGTTTTTT.

The CDR3 region has the DNA TGTGCCAGCAGGTCACAGGCTCAGCCCCAGCATTTT. Its protein product is CASRSQAQPQHF. V gene TRBV6-5 combines with J gene TRBJ1-5, with a weak D call TRBD1 (5 bases). Trimming cost V 6 bases and J 6 bases, with 9 bases left between them. CDR1 and CDR2 (germline): MNHEY, SVGAGI. The CDR3 covers 12 residues.

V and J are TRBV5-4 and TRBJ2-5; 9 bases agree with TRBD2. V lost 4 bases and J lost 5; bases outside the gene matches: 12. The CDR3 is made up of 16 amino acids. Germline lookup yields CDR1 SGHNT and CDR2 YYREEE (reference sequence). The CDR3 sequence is CASSGAGAGGWETQYF. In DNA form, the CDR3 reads TGTGCCAGCAGCGGGGCAGGAGCGGGGGGATGGGAGACCCAGTACTTC.

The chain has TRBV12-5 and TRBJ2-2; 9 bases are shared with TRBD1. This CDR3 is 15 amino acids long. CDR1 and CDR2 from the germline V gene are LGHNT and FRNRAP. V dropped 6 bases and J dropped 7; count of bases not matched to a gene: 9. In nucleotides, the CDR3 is TGTGCTAGTGGCAGACCGGGACAGGGTTACGGGGAGCTGTTTTTT. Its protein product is CASGRPGQGYGELFF.

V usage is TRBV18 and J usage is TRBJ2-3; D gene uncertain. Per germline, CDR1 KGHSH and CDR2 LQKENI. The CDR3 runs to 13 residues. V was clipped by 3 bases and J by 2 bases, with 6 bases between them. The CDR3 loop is CASSPPNTDTQYF. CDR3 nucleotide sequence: TGTGCCAGCTCACCCCCCAACACAGATACGCAGTATTTT.

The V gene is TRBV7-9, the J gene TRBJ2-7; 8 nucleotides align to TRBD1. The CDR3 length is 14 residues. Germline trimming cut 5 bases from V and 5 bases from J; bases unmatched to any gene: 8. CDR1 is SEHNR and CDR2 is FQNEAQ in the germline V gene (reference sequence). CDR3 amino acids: CASSKQGEFHEQYF. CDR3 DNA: TGTGCCAGCAGCAAACAGGGGGAGTTCCACGAGCAGTACTTC.

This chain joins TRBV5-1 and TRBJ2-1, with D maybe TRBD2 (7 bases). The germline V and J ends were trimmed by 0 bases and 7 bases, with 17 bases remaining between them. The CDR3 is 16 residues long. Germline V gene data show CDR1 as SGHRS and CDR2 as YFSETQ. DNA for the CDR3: TGCGCCAGCAGCTTGGGCGTAGGGGGGGCGAATAATGAGCAGTTCTTC. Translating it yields CASSLGVGGANNEQFF.

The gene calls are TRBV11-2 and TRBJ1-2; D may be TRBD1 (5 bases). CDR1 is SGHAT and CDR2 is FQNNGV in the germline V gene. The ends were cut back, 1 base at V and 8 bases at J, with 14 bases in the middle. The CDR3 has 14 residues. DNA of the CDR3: TGTGCCAGCAGCTTAGTAGGCTTCCCAGGGGGCTACACCTTC. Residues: CASSLVGFPGGYTF.

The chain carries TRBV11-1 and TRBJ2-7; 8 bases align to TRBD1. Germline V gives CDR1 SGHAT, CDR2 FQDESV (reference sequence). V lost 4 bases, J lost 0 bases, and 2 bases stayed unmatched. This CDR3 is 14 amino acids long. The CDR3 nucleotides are TGTGCCAGCAGCTCGACAGGGGCCTCCTACGAGCAGTACTTC. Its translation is CASSSTGASYEQYF.

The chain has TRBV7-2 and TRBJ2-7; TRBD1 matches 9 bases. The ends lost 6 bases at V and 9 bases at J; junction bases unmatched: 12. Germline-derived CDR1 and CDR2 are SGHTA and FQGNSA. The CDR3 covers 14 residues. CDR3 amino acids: CASSLQGALRVQYF. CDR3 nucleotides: TGTGCCAGCAGTTTACAGGGGGCTCTAAGGGTGCAGTACTTC.

DNA of the CDR3: TGCGCCAGCAGCCCGGGCGGGACCGCTAACTATGGCTACACCTTC. Its translation is CASSPGGTANYGYTF. The chain combines TRBV5-1 with TRBJ1-2; a possible D gene is TRBD1 (5 bases). V lost 4 bases, J lost 0 bases, and 13 bases lay in between. Germline loops: CDR1 SGHRS, CDR2 YFSETQ. There are 15 residues in the CDR3.

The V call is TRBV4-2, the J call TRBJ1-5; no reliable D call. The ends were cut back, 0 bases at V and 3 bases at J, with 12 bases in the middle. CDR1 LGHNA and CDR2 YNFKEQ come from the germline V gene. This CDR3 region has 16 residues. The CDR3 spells CASSQEDSGVNQPQHF. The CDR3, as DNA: TGTGCCAGCAGCCAAGAGGACTCGGGCGTCAATCAGCCCCAGCATTTT.

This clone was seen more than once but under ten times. The DNA of the CDR3 is TGTGCCAGCAGTGAAGGAACAGGGACGATAGAGACCCAGTACTTC. It translates to CASSEGTGTIETQYF. The rearrangement uses TRBV6-1 and TRBJ2-5; D may be TRBD1 (6 bases). Per germline, CDR1 MNHNS and CDR2 SASEGT. CDR3 length: 15 residues. Between the trimmed V and J ends, which lost 1 base and 4 bases, there was a span of 13 bases.

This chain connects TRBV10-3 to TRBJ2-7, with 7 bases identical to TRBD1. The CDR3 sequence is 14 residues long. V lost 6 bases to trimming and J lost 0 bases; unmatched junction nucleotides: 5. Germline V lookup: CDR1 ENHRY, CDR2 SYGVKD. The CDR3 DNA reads TGTGCCATCAGAGCCGGGACAGACTCCTACGAGCAGTACTTC. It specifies CAIRAGTDSYEQYF.

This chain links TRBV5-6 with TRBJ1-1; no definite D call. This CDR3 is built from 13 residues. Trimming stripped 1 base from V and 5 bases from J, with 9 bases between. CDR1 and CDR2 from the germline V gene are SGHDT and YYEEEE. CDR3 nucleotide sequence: TGTGCCAGCAGCTTGAGGGAGTGGACTGAAGCTTTCTTT. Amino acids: CASSLREWTEAFF. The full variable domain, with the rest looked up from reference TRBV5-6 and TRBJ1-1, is DAGVTQSPTHLIKTRGQQVTLRCSPKSGHDTVSWYQQALGQGPQFIFQYYEEEERQRGNFPDRFSGHQFPNYSSELNVNALLLGDSALYLCASSLREWTEAFFGQGTRLTVV.

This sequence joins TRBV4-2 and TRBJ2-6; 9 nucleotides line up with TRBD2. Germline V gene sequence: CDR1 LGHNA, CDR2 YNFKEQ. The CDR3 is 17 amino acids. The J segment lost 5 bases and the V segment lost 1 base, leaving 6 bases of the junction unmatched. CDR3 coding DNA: TGTGCCAGCAGCCAAGGGCTAGCGGGGAGTAGGGCCAACGTCCTGACTTTC. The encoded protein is CASSQGLAGSRANVLTF.

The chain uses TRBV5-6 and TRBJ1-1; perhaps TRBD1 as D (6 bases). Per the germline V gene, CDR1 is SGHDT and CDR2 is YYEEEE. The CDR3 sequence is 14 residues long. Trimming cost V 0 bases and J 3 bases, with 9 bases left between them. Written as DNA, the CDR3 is TGTGCCAGCAGCTTGGGGACAGCAGACACTGAAGCTTTCTTT. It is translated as CASSLGTADTEAFF.

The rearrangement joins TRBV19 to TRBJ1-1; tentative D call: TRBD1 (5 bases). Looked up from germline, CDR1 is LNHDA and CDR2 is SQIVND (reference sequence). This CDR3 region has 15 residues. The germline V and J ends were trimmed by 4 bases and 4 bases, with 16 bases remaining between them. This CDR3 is CASSTKGRGGTEAFF. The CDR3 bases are TGTGCCAGTAGTACCAAGGGCCGGGGGGGCACTGAAGCTTTCTTT.